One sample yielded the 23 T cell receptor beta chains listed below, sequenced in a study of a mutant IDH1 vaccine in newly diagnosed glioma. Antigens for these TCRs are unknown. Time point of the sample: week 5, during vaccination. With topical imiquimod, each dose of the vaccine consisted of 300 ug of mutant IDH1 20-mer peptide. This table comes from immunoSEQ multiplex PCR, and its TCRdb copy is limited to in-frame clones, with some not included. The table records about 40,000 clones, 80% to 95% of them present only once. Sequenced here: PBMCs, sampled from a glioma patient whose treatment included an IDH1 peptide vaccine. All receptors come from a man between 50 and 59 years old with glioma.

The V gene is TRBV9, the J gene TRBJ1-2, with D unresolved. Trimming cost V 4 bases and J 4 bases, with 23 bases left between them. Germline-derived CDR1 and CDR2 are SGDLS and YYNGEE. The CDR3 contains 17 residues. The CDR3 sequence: CASSTQRAGDFFYGYTF. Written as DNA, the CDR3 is TGTGCCAGCAGCACCCAAAGGGCTGGCGACTTCTTCTATGGCTACACCTTC.

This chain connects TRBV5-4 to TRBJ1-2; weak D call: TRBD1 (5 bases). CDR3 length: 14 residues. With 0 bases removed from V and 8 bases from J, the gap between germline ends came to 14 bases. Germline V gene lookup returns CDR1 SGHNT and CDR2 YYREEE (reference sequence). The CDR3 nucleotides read TGTGCCAGCAGCTTGGATCGAAGGGGAGGAGGCTACACCTTC. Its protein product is CASSLDRRGGGYTF.

The CDR3 sequence: CASRSLGGKDTQYF. CDR3 nucleotide sequence: TGTGCCAGCAGGTCGTTGGGGGGAAAAGATACGCAGTATTTT. This chain uses TRBV28 with TRBJ2-3; perhaps TRBD2 as D (6 bases). The germline V gene has CDR1 MDHEN and CDR2 SYDVKM. The CDR3 is made up of 14 amino acids. V was clipped by 6 bases and J by 5 bases, with 15 bases between them.

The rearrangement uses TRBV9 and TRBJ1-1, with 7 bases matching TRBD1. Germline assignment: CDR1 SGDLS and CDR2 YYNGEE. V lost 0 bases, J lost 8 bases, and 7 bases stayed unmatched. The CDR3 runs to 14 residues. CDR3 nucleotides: TGTGCCAGCAGCGTAGCCAGACAGGGTACGGAAGCTTTCTTT. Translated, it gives CASSVARQGTEAFF.

CDR3 nucleotide sequence: TGTGCCAGCAGCGTTGCTAGCGGGGGCTCCTACGAGCAGTACTTC. Amino acids: CASSVASGGSYEQYF. V gene TRBV9 combines with J gene TRBJ2-7, with 10 bases matching TRBD2. The CDR3 has 15 amino acids. Germline V lookup: CDR1 SGDLS, CDR2 YYNGEE. J gave up 0 bases and V 2 bases, and 2 bases lay outside the gene matches.

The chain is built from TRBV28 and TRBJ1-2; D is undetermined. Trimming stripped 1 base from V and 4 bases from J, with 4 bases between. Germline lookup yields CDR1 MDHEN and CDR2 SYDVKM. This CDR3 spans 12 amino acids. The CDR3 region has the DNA TGTGCCAGCAGTTTATCCAGCTATGGCTACACCTTC. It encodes CASSLSSYGYTF.

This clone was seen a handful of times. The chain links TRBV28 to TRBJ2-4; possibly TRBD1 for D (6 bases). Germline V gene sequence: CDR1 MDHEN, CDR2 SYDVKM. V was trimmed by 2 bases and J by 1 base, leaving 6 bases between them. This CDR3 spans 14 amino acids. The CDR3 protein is CASSLQGAKNIQYF. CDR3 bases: TGTGCCAGCAGTTTACAGGGGGCCAAAAACATTCAGTACTTC.

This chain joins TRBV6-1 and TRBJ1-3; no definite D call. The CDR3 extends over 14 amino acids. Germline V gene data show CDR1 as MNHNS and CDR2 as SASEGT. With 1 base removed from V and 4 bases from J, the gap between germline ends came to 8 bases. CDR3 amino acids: CASSEEVGGNTIYF. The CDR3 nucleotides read TGTGCCAGCAGTGAAGAGGTAGGCGGAAACACCATATATTTT.

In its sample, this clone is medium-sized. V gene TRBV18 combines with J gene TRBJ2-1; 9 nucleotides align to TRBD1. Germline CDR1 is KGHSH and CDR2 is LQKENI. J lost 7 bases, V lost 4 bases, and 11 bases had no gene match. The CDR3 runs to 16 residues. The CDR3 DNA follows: TGTGCCAGCTCACAGAACAGGGGGCGGGAGTTGAATGAGCAGTTCTTC. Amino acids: CASSQNRGRELNEQFF.

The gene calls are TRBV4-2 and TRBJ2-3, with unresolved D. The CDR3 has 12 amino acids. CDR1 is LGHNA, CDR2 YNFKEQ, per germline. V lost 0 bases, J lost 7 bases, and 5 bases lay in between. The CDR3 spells CASSQEAYTQYF. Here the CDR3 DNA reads TGTGCCAGCAGCCAAGAGGCGTATACGCAGTATTTT.

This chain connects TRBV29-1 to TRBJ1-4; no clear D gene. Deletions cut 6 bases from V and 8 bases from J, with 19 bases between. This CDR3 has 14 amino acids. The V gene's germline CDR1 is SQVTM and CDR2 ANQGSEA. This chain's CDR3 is CSVAVSLKAEKLFF. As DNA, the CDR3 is TGCAGCGTCGCCGTAAGCCTTAAGGCCGAAAAACTGTTTTTT.

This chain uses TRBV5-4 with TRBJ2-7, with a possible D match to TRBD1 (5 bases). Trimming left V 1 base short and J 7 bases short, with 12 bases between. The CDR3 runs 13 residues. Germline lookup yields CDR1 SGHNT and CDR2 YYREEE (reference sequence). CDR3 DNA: TGTGCCAGCAGCTTGTGGGGCTTACGGGAGCAGTACTTC. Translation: CASSLWGLREQYF.

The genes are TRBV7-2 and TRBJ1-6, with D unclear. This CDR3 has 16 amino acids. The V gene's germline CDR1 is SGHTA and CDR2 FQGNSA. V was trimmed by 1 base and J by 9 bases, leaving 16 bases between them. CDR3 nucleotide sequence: TGTGCCAGCAGCTTAGACGGGAGGGTCCAGGCTTCACCCCTCCACTTT. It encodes CASSLDGRVQASPLHF.

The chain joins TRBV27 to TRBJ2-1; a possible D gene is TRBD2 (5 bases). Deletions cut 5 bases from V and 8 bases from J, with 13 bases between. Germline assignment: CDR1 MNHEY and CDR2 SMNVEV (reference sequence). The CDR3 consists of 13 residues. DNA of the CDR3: TGTGCCAGCAGTCCCTCGCTCGGGGATGAGCAGTTCTTC. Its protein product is CASSPSLGDEQFF.

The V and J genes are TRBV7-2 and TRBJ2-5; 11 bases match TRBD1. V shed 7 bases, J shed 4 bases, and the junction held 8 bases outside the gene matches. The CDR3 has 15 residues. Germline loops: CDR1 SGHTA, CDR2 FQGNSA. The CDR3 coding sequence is TGTGCCAGCACCCCAGGACAGGGGGCTTTAGAGACCCAGTACTTC. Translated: CASTPGQGALETQYF.

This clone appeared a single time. The CDR3 nucleotides are TGTGCCTGGAGTGTAACCGGGGAGCTGTTTTTT. It codes for CAWSVTGELFF. The chain joins TRBV30 to TRBJ2-2; D unresolved. Per germline, CDR1 GTSNPN and CDR2 SVGIG (reference sequence). This CDR3 has 11 residues. Trimming cost V 0 bases and J 5 bases, with 1 base left between them. The variable domain in full, completed from reference TRBV30 and TRBJ2-2, reads SQTIHQWPATLVQPVGSPLSLECTVEGTSNPNLYWYRQAAGRGLQLLFYSVGIGQISSEVPQNLSASRPQDRQFILSSKKLLLSDSGFYLCAWSVTGELFFGEGSRLTVL.

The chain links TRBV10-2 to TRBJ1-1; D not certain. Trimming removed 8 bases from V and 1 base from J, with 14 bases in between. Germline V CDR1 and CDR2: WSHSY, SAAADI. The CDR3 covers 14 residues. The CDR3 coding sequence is TGCGCCAGCGGACGACCAGGACCGAACACTGAAGCTTTCTTT. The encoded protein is CASGRPGPNTEAFF.

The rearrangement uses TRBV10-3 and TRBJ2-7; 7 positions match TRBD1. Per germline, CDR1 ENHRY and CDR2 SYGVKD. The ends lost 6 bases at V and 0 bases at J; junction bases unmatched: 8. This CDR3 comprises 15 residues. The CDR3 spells CAIRPTGVDSYEQYF. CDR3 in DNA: TGTGCCATCAGACCCACAGGGGTGGACTCCTACGAGCAGTACTTC.

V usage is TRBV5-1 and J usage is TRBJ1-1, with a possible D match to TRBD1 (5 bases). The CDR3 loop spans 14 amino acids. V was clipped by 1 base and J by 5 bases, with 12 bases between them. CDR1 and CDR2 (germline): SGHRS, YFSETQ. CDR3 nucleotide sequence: TGCGCCAGCAGCTTGACGGGGGGTGGAACTGAAGCTTTCTTT. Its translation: CASSLTGGGTEAFF. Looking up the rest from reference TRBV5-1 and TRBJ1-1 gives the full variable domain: KAGVTQTPRYLIKTRGQQVTLSCSPISGHRSVSWYQQTPGQGLQFLFEYFSETQRNKGNFPGRFSGRQFSNSRSEMNVSTLELGDSALYLCASSLTGGGTEAFFGQGTRLTVV.

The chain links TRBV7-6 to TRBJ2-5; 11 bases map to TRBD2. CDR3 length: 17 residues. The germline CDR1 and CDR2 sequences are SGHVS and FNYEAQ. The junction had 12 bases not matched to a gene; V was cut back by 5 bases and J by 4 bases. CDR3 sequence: CASSQGSSGGRGETQYF. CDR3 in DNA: TGTGCCAGCAGCCAGGGGTCTAGCGGGGGGCGGGGAGAGACCCAGTACTTC.

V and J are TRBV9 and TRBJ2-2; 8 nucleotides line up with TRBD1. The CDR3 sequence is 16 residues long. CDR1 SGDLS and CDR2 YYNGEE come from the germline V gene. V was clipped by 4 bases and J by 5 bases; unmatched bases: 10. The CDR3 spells CASSPPGTGLTGELFF. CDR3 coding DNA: TGTGCCAGCAGCCCACCCGGGACAGGATTGACCGGGGAGCTGTTTTTT.

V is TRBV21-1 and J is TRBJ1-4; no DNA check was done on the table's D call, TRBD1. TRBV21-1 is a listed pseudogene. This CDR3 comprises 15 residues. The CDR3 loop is CASSLRGTENEKLFF. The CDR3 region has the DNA TGTGCCAGCAGCCTTAGGGGGACAGAGAATGAAAAACTGTTTTTT.

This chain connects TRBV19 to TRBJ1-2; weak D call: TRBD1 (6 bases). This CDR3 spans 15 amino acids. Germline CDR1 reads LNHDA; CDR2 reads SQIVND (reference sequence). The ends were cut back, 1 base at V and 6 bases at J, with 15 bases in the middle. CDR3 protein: CASSIVGANMHGYTF. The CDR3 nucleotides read TGTGCCAGTAGTATAGTGGGGGCAAACATGCATGGCTACACCTTC.